These T cell receptor beta chains were read from a single sample in a study of PD-L1 blockade in urothelial cancer. Only in-frame clones appear in the TCRdb table, and some are missing; sequencing was by immunoSEQ multiplex PCR. This repertoire shows 45,000 to 60,000 clones, about 87% found once; its top ten account for about 6%. The specimen comprised PBMCs, sampled around atezolizumab (anti-PD-L1) treatment. The source of these receptors is a man aged 35-49 years with urothelial cancer. The CDR3 runs from the conserved cysteine through the conserved F or W. A D gene is named only where the DNA matches it firmly. Expanded clones are given a class, and other clones once, few, many or no size at all.

clone_size	d_call	v_call	cdr3_length	j_call	cdr3_nt	cdr3_aa
-	TRBD2	TRBV28	14	TRBJ2-7	TGTGCCAGCAGTCTAGCGGGAGGACCTGACGAGCAGTACTTC	CASSLAGGPDEQYF
-	-	TRBV6-1	14	TRBJ2-7	TGTGCCAGCAGTGAATACGGGGGGCGGGACGAGCAGTACTTC	CASSEYGGRDEQYF
few	-	TRBV14	14	TRBJ2-3	TGTGCCAGCAGCCTCACCCGGGGGATGGGTACGCAGTATTTT	CASSLTRGMGTQYF
-	TRBD2	TRBV6-5	16	TRBJ2-1	TGTGCCAGCAGTTACGCTAGCGGGAGGGCCATCAATGAGCAGTTCTTC	CASSYASGRAINEQFF
-	-	TRBV2	14	TRBJ2-2	TGTGCCAGCAGTGGGCGGGAAAGCTACCGGGAGCTGTTTTTT	CASSGRESYRELFF
-	TRBD1	TRBV7-9	14	TRBJ2-7	TGTGCCCGCGGCCCGGGACAGCCCCCCTACGAGCAGTACTTC	CARGPGQPPYEQYF
-	-	TRBV6-5	11	TRBJ2-2	TGTGCCAGCAGAAATTACGGGGAGCTGTTTTTT	CASRNYGELFF
once	TRBD2	TRBV9	15	TRBJ2-1	TGTGCCAGCGGGACTACTAGCGGTGCCTACAATGAGCAGTTCTTC	CASGTTSGAYNEQFF
-	TRBD1	TRBV29-1	13	TRBJ1-5	TGCAGCGTTGACGGGACAGGGAATCAGCCCCAGCATTTT	CSVDGTGNQPQHF
-	-	TRBV5-1	17	TRBJ2-1	TGCGCCAGCAGCTTGGGCGGGTCAGTGCCCAGAGACAATGAGCAGTTCTTC	CASSLGGSVPRDNEQFF
once	TRBD1	TRBV7-7	13	TRBJ2-7	TGTGCTAGCACCCTAGGACAGGGGTGCGAGCAGTACTTC	CASTLGQGCEQYF
-	TRBD2	TRBV7-3	15	TRBJ2-1	TGTGCCAGCAGCTTAATTAGCGGGAGGGACAATGAGCAGTTCTTC	CASSLISGRDNEQFF
once	-	TRBV11-2	13	TRBJ2-7	TGTGCCAGCAGCTTAGGGCATAACTACGAGCAGTACTTC	CASSLGHNYEQYF
-	-	TRBV6-1	13	TRBJ2-7	TGTGCCAGCAGTGAAGCCATGGAGGGGGAGCAGTACTTC	CASSEAMEGEQYF
few	-	TRBV6-1	11	TRBJ2-7	TGTGCCAGCAGTAATTACTACGAGCAGTACTTC	CASSNYYEQYF
-	-	TRBV19	15	TRBJ2-1	TGTGCCAGTCAGGGATTGACGGGCTCCTACAATGAGCAGTTCTTC	CASQGLTGSYNEQFF
once	-	TRBV6-5	16	TRBJ1-4	TGTGCCAGCAGTTACCGACAGGCCTCAACTAATGAAAAACTGTTTTTT	CASSYRQASTNEKLFF
few	TRBD1	TRBV9	15	TRBJ1-1	TGTGCCAGCAGCGTAGGGGACAGGGGCTACACTGAAGCTTTCTTT	CASSVGDRGYTEAFF
-	TRBD2	TRBV5-1	14	TRBJ2-7	TGCGCCAGCAGCAGCAACGGGGGGTCCTACGAGCAGTACTTC	CASSSNGGSYEQYF
-	TRBD1	TRBV29-1	13	TRBJ1-5	TGCAGCGTTGGGACAGGGGGGGTTCAGCCCCAGCATTTT	CSVGTGGVQPQHF
-	TRBD1	TRBV4-2	16	TRBJ1-1	TGTGCCAGCAGCCAAGATGGAGGGGGCGCGAACACTGAAGCTTTCTTT	CASSQDGGGANTEAFF
-	-	TRBV7-6	15	TRBJ1-2	TGTGCCAGCAGCTTAGTTTCAGGGGAGCACTATGGCTACACCTTC	CASSLVSGEHYGYTF
-	-	TRBV29-1	13	TRBJ2-5	TGCAGCGCGGAGGACAGATACCAAGAGACCCAGTACTTC	CSAEDRYQETQYF
-	TRBD2	TRBV7-9	16	TRBJ2-1	TGTGCCACTCTTAAAGATGGCGGGAGGTCCTACAATGAGCAGTTCTTC	CATLKDGGRSYNEQFF
few	TRBD2	TRBV5-1	14	TRBJ2-7	TGCGCCAGCAGCGTGCAGGGACTATCCTACGAGCAGTACTTC	CASSVQGLSYEQYF
-	TRBD1	TRBV18	16	TRBJ1-5	TGTGCCAGCTCACTGGACAGGGACGTTAGCAATCAGCCCCAGCATTTT	CASSLDRDVSNQPQHF
-	TRBD2	TRBV6-5	15	TRBJ2-3	TGTGCCAGCAGACGCGGACTAGTTAGGACAGATACGCAGTATTTT	CASRRGLVRTDTQYF
-	TRBD1	TRBV6-5	13	TRBJ1-2	TGTGCCAGCAGAGAGGACAGGAGGTATGGCTACACCTTC	CASREDRRYGYTF
-	-	TRBV21-1	12	TRBJ2-3	TGTGCCAGCAGCAAAGGTTCGGATACGCAGTATTTT	CASSKGSDTQYF
-	TRBD1	TRBV19	16	TRBJ2-1	TGTGCCAGTAGTCCCCAGGGACAGGGGACTAATAATGAGCAGTTCTTC	CASSPQGQGTNNEQFF
-	-	TRBV28	13	TRBJ1-2	TGTGCCAGCAGTTTGGAGGGGAGGTATGGCTACACCTTC	CASSLEGRYGYTF
-	TRBD1	TRBV5-4	17	TRBJ1-1	TGTGCCAGCAGCTTGGGGGGAAGGACAGGGGCCAACACTGAAGCTTTCTTT	CASSLGGRTGANTEAFF
once	TRBD2	TRBV5-5	16	TRBJ2-7	TGTGCCAGCAGCTTGCGGGGGGTAGGGAAAAACTACGAGCAGTACTTC	CASSLRGVGKNYEQYF
few	-	TRBV19	14	TRBJ1-1	TGTGCCAGTAGTATCGCGACACCGAACACTGAAGCTTTCTTT	CASSIATPNTEAFF
-	TRBD2	TRBV5-4	15	TRBJ2-1	TGTGCCAGCACCGGCGGGAGACTCGGTTACAATGAGCAGTTCTTC	CASTGGRLGYNEQFF
-	-	TRBV28	16	TRBJ1-1	TGTGCCAGCAATCGACACGGATCAGGCCCGAACACTGAAGCTTTCTTT	CASNRHGSGPNTEAFF
-	TRBD2	TRBV19	14	TRBJ2-7	TGTGCCAGCTCGGCAGGGACTAGCGGGGGAGAGCAGTACTTC	CASSAGTSGGEQYF
-	TRBD2	TRBV28	15	TRBJ2-1	TGTGCCAGCAGTTTCCCGGGACTAGCGTCGAATGAGCAGTTCTTC	CASSFPGLASNEQFF
-	TRBD1	TRBV7-6	12	TRBJ1-5	TGTGCCAGCAGGGGACAGGTCGGGCCCCAGCATTTT	CASRGQVGPQHF
-	TRBD1	TRBV7-9	15	TRBJ2-2	TGTGCCAGCAGCCCTAGGACAGGGGAAACCGGGGAGCTGTTTTTT	CASSPRTGETGELFF
-	-	TRBV7-8	16	TRBJ2-6	TGTGCCAGCAGTTTTGGGTTGGGGCCTGGGGCCAACGTCCTGACTTTC	CASSFGLGPGANVLTF
-	-	TRBV15	16	TRBJ1-4	TGTGCCACCAGCAGATTACAGTCCGCGACTAATGAAAAACTGTTTTTT	CATSRLQSATNEKLFF
few	-	TRBV28	13	TRBJ2-1	TGTGCCAGCAGTTTTCGGGGTTTCGATGAGCAGTTCTTC	CASSFRGFDEQFF
-	-	TRBV19	12	TRBJ1-5	TGTGCCAGTAGTATCGGGTCTCAGCCCCAGCATTTT	CASSIGSQPQHF
-	TRBD1	TRBV18	20	TRBJ2-4	TGTGCCAGCTCAAACGGGACAGGGCGCCCTACGGTACTAGCCAAAAACATTCAGTACTTC	CASSNGTGRPTVLAKNIQYF
-	TRBD2	TRBV7-6	15	TRBJ2-3	TGTGCCAGCAGCCAGCTAGCGGGACGCACAGATACGCAGTATTTT	CASSQLAGRTDTQYF